The 5 T cell receptor beta chains given below trace back to one sample, sequenced in a study of T cells after yellow fever vaccination. TCRdb re-derived calls from the 5' RACE reads in MiXCR, one entry per CDR3 protein. Of around 250,000 distinct CDR3 sequences listed, around 7% were seen once; the top ten hold roughly 0.9%. The sequences come from CD4+ T cells sorted from PBMCs, collected 15 days after the yellow fever booster vaccination. The receptors here all came from a young man who received the YFV17D yellow fever vaccine.

The rearrangement links TRBV7-2 to TRBJ1-4; D gene ambiguous. Deletions cut 2 bases from V and 0 bases from J, with 10 bases between. Germline CDR1 is SGHTA and CDR2 is FQGNSA. The CDR3 consists of 16 residues. CDR3 bases: TGTGCCAGCAGCTTATACCAGGCTGCAACTAATGAAAAACTGTTTTTT. Its protein is CASSLYQAATNEKLFF.

V gene TRBV5-1 combines with J gene TRBJ2-1, with D maybe TRBD2 (6 bases). Trimming removed 7 bases from V and 5 bases from J, with 16 bases in between. The CDR3 sequence is 14 residues long. Germline CDR1 reads SGHRS; CDR2 reads YFSETQ. The CDR3 reads CASHKDYADNEQFF. CDR3 DNA: TGCGCCAGCCATAAGGACTACGCTGACAATGAGCAGTTCTTC.

The chain recombines TRBV29-1 with TRBJ2-1, with unresolved D. The V end was cut by 4 bases, the J end by 15 bases, with 16 bases between. Germline CDR1 reads SQVTM; CDR2 reads ANQGSEA. The CDR3 sequence is 11 residues long. CDR3 amino acids: CSVVRARKMFF. For the CDR3, the DNA is TGCAGCGTTGTTCGAGCGAGAAAGATGTTCTTC.

The chain employs TRBV6-5 and TRBJ2-1; 10 bases match TRBD2. The V and J ends lost 0 bases and 4 bases, in that order; junction bases with no gene match: 6. The CDR3 runs to 17 residues. Germline CDR1 MNHEY, CDR2 SVGAGI. CDR3 residues: CASSYSKTSGLYNEQFF. The CDR3 bases are TGTGCCAGCAGTTACTCGAAGACTAGCGGGCTTTACAATGAGCAGTTCTTC.

This clonotype has at least ten counts. V gene TRBV5-1 combines with J gene TRBJ2-3; no clear D. Per the germline V gene, CDR1 is SGHRS and CDR2 is YFSETQ. CDR3 size: 14 residues. V lost 6 bases to trimming and J lost 2 bases, with 13 bases between them. CDR3 protein: CASTYWQFTDTQYF. The CDR3 bases are TGCGCCAGCACCTACTGGCAGTTCACAGATACGCAGTATTTT.